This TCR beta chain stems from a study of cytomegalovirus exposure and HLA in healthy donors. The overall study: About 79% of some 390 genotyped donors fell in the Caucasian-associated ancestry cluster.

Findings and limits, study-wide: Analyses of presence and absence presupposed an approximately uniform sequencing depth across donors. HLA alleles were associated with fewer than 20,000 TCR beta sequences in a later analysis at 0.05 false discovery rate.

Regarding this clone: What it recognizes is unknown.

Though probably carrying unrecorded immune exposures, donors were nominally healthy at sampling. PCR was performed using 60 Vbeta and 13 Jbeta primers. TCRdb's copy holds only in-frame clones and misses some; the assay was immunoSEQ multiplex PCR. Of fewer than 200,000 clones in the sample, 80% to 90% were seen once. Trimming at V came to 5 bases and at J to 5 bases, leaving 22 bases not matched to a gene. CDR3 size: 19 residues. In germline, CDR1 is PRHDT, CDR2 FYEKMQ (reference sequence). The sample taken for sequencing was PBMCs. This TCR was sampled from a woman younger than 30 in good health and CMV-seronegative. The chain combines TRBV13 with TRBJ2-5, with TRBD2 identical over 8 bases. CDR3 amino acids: CASSLSSGTSEVSLETQYF. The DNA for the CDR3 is TGTGCCAGCAGCCTCTCATCCGGGACTAGTGAGGTGTCGTTGGAGACCCAGTACTTC.